These 9 T cell receptor beta chains originate from one sample sequenced in a study of OX40 agonist ivuxolimab in advanced cancers. Profiled with immunoSEQ multiplex PCR; TCRdb holds only in-frame clones, not every one. The sample lists 68,000 or so clones; roughly 80% were seen once. This material consisted of CD4+ or CD8+ T cells sorted from blood, taken in a trial of the OX40 agonist ivuxolimab. The source is an adult with an advanced solid tumor such as melanoma, head and neck, liver or kidney cancer.

V usage is TRBV7-7 and J usage is TRBJ1-1; no clear D gene. This CDR3 contains 13 residues. The V end lost 3 bases, the J end lost 3 bases, and 8 bases lay between the germline ends. Per germline, CDR1 SSHAT and CDR2 FNYEAQ (reference sequence). Here the CDR3 DNA reads TGTGCCAGCAGCTTGACGGGAGACACTGAAGCTTTCTTT. Translating gives CASSLTGDTEAFF.

J is TRBJ1-2 and V is TRBV5-1; TRBD1 might be the D (5 bases). V shed 0 bases and J shed 8 bases, with 23 bases lying between them. The CDR3 contains 17 residues. Germline V CDR1 and CDR2: SGHRS, YFSETQ. The CDR3 protein is CASSLETGGRSRGGYTF. CDR3 bases: TGCGCCAGCAGCTTGGAAACAGGAGGCAGGAGTCGAGGGGGCTACACCTTC.

The V call is TRBV18, the J call TRBJ2-2, with a possible D match to TRBD1 (6 bases). The ends were cut back, 6 bases at V and 0 bases at J, with 14 bases in the middle. From germline, CDR1 is KGHSH and CDR2 LQKENI. CDR3 length: 16 residues. The CDR3 nucleotides are TGTGCCAGCTCCCTCGCTGGGACACCGAACACCGGGGAGCTGTTTTTT. Translated, it gives CASSLAGTPNTGELFF.

The chain has TRBV28 and TRBJ2-7, with D unclear. This CDR3 is 15 amino acids long. Germline V gene lookup returns CDR1 MDHEN and CDR2 SYDVKM. The V gene lost 2 bases and the J gene lost 2 bases, with 13 bases spanning the gap. CDR3 loop: CASSLTIGPTYEQYF. The CDR3 DNA reads TGTGCCAGCAGTTTAACTATTGGGCCCACCTACGAGCAGTACTTC.

In DNA form, the CDR3 reads TGTGCCAGCAGCTTTGGGACAGTGAGCACAGATACGCAGTATTTT. It specifies CASSFGTVSTDTQYF. The gene calls are TRBV7-3 and TRBJ2-3; 7 bases align to TRBD1. Germline CDR1 SGHTA, CDR2 FQGTGA. Trimming removed 3 bases from V and 0 bases from J; junction bases left unmatched: 3. The CDR3 has 15 residues.

The chain combines TRBV7-6 with TRBJ2-2; 7 bases agree with TRBD2. Germline V gene lookup returns CDR1 SGHVS and CDR2 FNYEAQ. V trimming: 5 bases; J trimming: 6 bases; junction bases outside the gene matches: 18. There are 18 residues in the CDR3. As DNA, the CDR3 is TGTGCCAGCAGCCTATCACCCCCCACGCGGGAGAGGGCCGGGGAGCTGTTTTTT. Its protein is CASSLSPPTRERAGELFF.

Regarding this clone: Compared with germline, one end of the junction differs, possibly owing to a read error. This sequence joins TRBV7-2 and TRBJ1-1, with TRBD1 matching over 7 bases. Germline assignment: CDR1 SGHTA and CDR2 FQGNSA. The CDR3 length is 16 residues. CDR3 nucleotides: TGCGCCAGCAGCCAACGAGGGGGCAGGGAGGGCACTGAAGCTTTCTTT. Translation: CASSQRGGREGTEAFF.

The chain couples TRBV2 to TRBJ1-5, with TRBD1 as a possible D gene (5 bases). The CDR3 is 15 amino acids. In germline, CDR1 is SNHLY, CDR2 FYNNEI. V was pared by 3 bases and J by 2 bases, with 11 bases between. CDR3 nucleotide sequence: TGTGCCAGCAGTGAGATGGGGGTTGGCAATCAGCCCCAGCATTTT. Residues: CASSEMGVGNQPQHF. Full variable domain (remainder filled in from reference TRBV2 and TRBJ1-5): EPEVTQTPSHQVTQMGQEVILRCVPISNHLYFYWYRQILGQKVEFLVSFYNNEISEKSEIFDDQFSVERPDGSNFTLKIRSTKLEDSAMYFCASSEMGVGNQPQHFGDGTRLSIL.

The V gene is TRBV5-3, the J gene TRBJ2-5; 8 positions agree with TRBD2. TRBV5-3 is flagged as an ORF with uncertain function. J gave up 5 bases and V 3 bases, and 9 bases lay outside the gene matches. The CDR3 loop spans 15 amino acids. CDR3 DNA sequence: TGTGCCAGAAGCTACGCGGGGGGCCCGGGGGAGACCCAGTACTTC. This codes for CARSYAGGPGETQYF.